This entry lists 13 T cell receptor beta chains sequenced from one sample in a study of blood T cell repertoires in COVID-19. TCRdb keeps only in-frame clones here, not all; method: immunoSEQ multiplex PCR. The table lists about 230,000 clones, under 85% of them singletons. The specimen was peripheral blood. These receptors all come from a woman under 40 with COVID-19, enrolled during active disease.

The rearrangement uses TRBV6-4 and TRBJ1-1, with TRBD1 as a possible D gene (6 bases). V shed 7 bases and J shed 1 base, with 10 bases lying between them. The CDR3 loop spans 13 amino acids. Looked up from germline, CDR1 is MRHNA and CDR2 is SNTAGT. CDR3 sequence (DNA): TGTGCCAGCAAACAGGGCCGGAACACTGAAGCTTTCTTT. It translates to CASKQGRNTEAFF.

This chain connects TRBV18 to TRBJ2-2; a possible D gene is TRBD1 (6 bases). Germline loops: CDR1 KGHSH, CDR2 LQKENI. V lost 3 bases to trimming and J lost 5 bases, with 10 bases between them. This CDR3 has 14 amino acids. The CDR3 sequence is CASSPLTGTGELFF. DNA of the CDR3: TGTGCCAGCTCACCCCTGACAGGAACCGGGGAGCTGTTTTTT. The full variable domain, its missing parts supplied by reference TRBV18 and TRBJ2-2, is NAGVMQNPRHLVRRRGQEARLRCSPMKGHSHVYWYRQLPEEGLKFMVYLQKENIIDESGMPKERFSAEFPKEGPSILRIQQVVRGDSAAYFCASSPLTGTGELFFGEGSRLTVL.

The rearrangement joins TRBV20-1 to TRBJ2-3; D unresolved. The V gene's germline CDR1 is DFQATT and CDR2 SNEGSKA (reference sequence). V was pared by 3 bases and J by 1 base, with 11 bases between. The length of the CDR3 is 14 residues. CDR3 in amino acids: CSASPLSGTDTQYF. The CDR3 DNA is TGCAGTGCTAGTCCCCTCTCGGGCACAGATACGCAGTATTTT.

J is TRBJ2-2 and V is TRBV2; 7 bases fit TRBD2. From germline, CDR1 is SNHLY and CDR2 FYNNEI. There are 13 residues in the CDR3. V was clipped by 9 bases and J by 6 bases; unmatched bases: 7. The CDR3 loop reads CASKRDFAGELFF. CDR3 sequence (DNA): TGTGCCAGTAAGCGGGACTTCGCCGGGGAGCTGTTTTTT. The full variable domain, rest sourced from reference TRBV2 and TRBJ2-2, is EPEVTQTPSHQVTQMGQEVILRCVPISNHLYFYWYRQILGQKVEFLVSFYNNEISEKSEIFDDQFSVERPDGSNFTLKIRSTKLEDSAMYFCASKRDFAGELFFGEGSRLTVL.

V usage is TRBV27 and J usage is TRBJ2-1; D may be TRBD1 (6 bases). CDR3 length: 16 amino acids. Germline V lookup: CDR1 MNHEY, CDR2 SMNVEV (reference sequence). V lost 6 bases and J lost 4, with 19 bases in between. The chain's CDR3 is CASSSRTGLIYNEQFF. The CDR3 DNA is TGTGCCAGCAGCAGTCGAACAGGGCTGATTTACAATGAGCAGTTCTTC.

J is TRBJ2-5 and V is TRBV7-2; D is possibly TRBD1 (6 bases). V was shortened by 3 bases and J by 3 bases, with 11 bases between the two germline ends. The germline V gene encodes CDR1 SGHTA and CDR2 FQGNSA. The CDR3 runs 14 residues. Here the CDR3 reads CASSFGRTEETQYF. The DNA for the CDR3 is TGTGCCAGCAGCTTTGGCCGGACAGAAGAGACCCAGTACTTC.

J is TRBJ2-5 and V is TRBV12-3 or TRBV12-4; 7 bases align to TRBD1. J gave up 1 base and V 6 bases, and 2 bases lay outside the gene matches. This CDR3 comprises 13 residues. CDR3 nucleotide sequence: TGTGCCAGCAGAAGGGACAGCCAAGAGACCCAGTACTTC. Protein sequence: CASRRDSQETQYF.

Of note for this clone: Other DNA sequences of this sample code for an identical CDR3. V usage is TRBV10-3 and J usage is TRBJ1-1; 7 bases are a match to TRBD1. The CDR3 length is 14 residues. From germline, CDR1 is ENHRY and CDR2 SYGVKD. V lost 5 bases, J lost 2 bases, and 5 bases stayed unmatched. CDR3 DNA sequence: TGTGCCATCAGTCGGGACAGCTTAAACACTGAAGCTTTCTTT. Protein sequence: CAISRDSLNTEAFF.

The chain is built from TRBV25-1 and TRBJ2-1; 8 bases line up with TRBD2. CDR1 and CDR2 (germline): MGHDK, SYGVNS. Trimming took 3 bases from V and 0 from J; bases not matched to a gene: 7. The length of the CDR3 is 17 residues. The CDR3 nucleotides are TGTGCCAGCAGTGACCCCATAGCGGGGAGCTCCTACAATGAGCAGTTCTTC. It codes for CASSDPIAGSSYNEQFF.

The rearrangement uses TRBV21-1 and TRBJ1-2. TRBV21-1 is listed as a pseudogene. CDR3 size: 19 residues. CDR3 loop: CASSKAGDLVTKFFYGYTF. The CDR3 DNA sequence: TGTGCCAGCAGCAAGGCGGGGGATCTGGTAACGAAATTTTTCTATGGCTACACCTTC.

This chain uses TRBV7-3 with TRBJ2-5, with 9 bases identical to TRBD2. This CDR3 contains 15 residues. Trimming cost V 2 bases and J 5 bases; bases outside gene matches: 6. Germline CDR1 reads SGHTA; CDR2 reads FQGTGA. CDR3 sequence (DNA): TGTGCCAGCAGCTTATCGGGACTAGCAGGCGAGACCCAGTACTTC. Translated: CASSLSGLAGETQYF. Together with reference TRBV7-3 and TRBJ2-5, the CDR3 gives the full variable domain: GAGVSQTPSNKVTEKGKYVELRCDPISGHTALYWYRQSLGQGPEFLIYFQGTGAADDSGLPNDRFFAVRPEGSVSTLKIQRTERGDSAVYLCASSLSGLAGETQYFGPGTRLLVL.

V gene TRBV7-2 combines with J gene TRBJ1-1, with D perhaps matching TRBD1 (6 bases). Germline CDR1 and CDR2: SGHTA and FQGNSA. This CDR3 region has 13 residues. V was pared by 4 bases and J by 4 bases, with 10 bases between. CDR3 sequence: CASSSQGITEAFF. CDR3 DNA sequence: TGTGCCAGCAGCTCCCAGGGGATCACTGAAGCTTTCTTT. The whole variable domain, filled in from reference TRBV7-2 and TRBJ1-1, reads GAGVSQSPSNKVTEKGKDVELRCDPISGHTALYWYRQSLGQGLEFLIYFQGNSAPDKSGLPSDRFSAERTGGSVSTLTIQRTQQEDSAVYLCASSSQGITEAFFGQGTRLTVV.

The chain combines TRBV6-2 or TRBV6-3 with TRBJ1-1, with 7 bases lining up with TRBD1. CDR1 and CDR2 from the germline V gene are MNHEY and SVGEGT. This CDR3 has 14 amino acids. V was clipped by 6 bases and J by 4 bases; unmatched bases: 8. CDR3 DNA: TGTGCCAGCAGCCGAGGGGGCATAGGCACTGAAGCTTTCTTT. This gives the protein CASSRGGIGTEAFF.